This T cell receptor (beta chain) emerged from a study of T cell changes during pregnancy in multiple sclerosis (dated by TCRdb to about 2019). Concerning the study at large: The study looked at changes in the T cell repertoire across pregnancy in women with multiple sclerosis.

The germline V gene sets CDR1 to KGHSH and CDR2 to LQKENI. From the cysteine through the phenylalanine, the CDR3 covers 16 amino acids. The retained sequence is limited to the CDR3, 48 bases, with the frame set at the first base. V is pruned by 1 base and J by 0 bases, leaving 5 bases of the junction without a gene match. The library was made by the immunoSEQ multiplex PCR assay. TCRdb took over this immuneACCESS table, retaining in-frame rearrangements with V and J assigned. Such tables are incomplete; in checked studies, under half of the missing clones stem from an unresolved V gene, and the remainder is unexplained. Counted in this sample were 61,000 or so clones; roughly 93% of them appeared once. The leading ten clones occupy 0.36% of the sample. On this clone: Its antigen target is currently unknown. Base qualities were left out, and no much larger clone turns up one base away.

The rearranged chain carries TRBV18 and TRBJ2-5, with 7 junctional bases fitting TRBD2. Sequencing was performed on CD4+ T cells from peripheral blood mononuclear cells, taken before pregnancy. This clonotype was obtained from a female donor with multiple sclerosis, enrolled in a pregnancy study. CDR3 loop: CASSPLAAGNQETQYF. The bases read TGTGCCAGCTCACCACTTGCAGCGGGAAACCAAGAGACCCAGTACTTC.